This T cell receptor (beta chain) stems from a study of CD8 T cells in ankylosing spondylitis. Overall study findings and caveats: Disease-linked clones proved CD8+ and comparatively uncommon in peripheral blood.

Scientists made TCR beta libraries using quantitative 5'-RACE with molecular barcodes. TCRdb independently ran MiXCR on the 5' RACE reads; one entry per CDR3 protein. The sample shows approximately 35,000 distinct CDR3 sequences, approximately 15% of them seen only once. The V end was cut by 5 bases, the J end by 6 bases, with 18 bases between. Germline loops: CDR1 SGHRS, CDR2 YFSETQ. The CDR3 loop spans 14 amino acids. Comments on this clonotype: Its antigen is unknown.

The source is a male donor with ankylosing spondylitis or in good health (not recorded which). The specimen was blood. The V and J genes are TRBV5-1 and TRBJ2-7, with a tentative D call TRBD2 (6 bases). CDR3 sequence reads: CASRFSDGRGEQYF. As DNA, the CDR3 is TGCGCCAGCAGATTTTCAGACGGGAGAGGCGAGCAGTACTTC.